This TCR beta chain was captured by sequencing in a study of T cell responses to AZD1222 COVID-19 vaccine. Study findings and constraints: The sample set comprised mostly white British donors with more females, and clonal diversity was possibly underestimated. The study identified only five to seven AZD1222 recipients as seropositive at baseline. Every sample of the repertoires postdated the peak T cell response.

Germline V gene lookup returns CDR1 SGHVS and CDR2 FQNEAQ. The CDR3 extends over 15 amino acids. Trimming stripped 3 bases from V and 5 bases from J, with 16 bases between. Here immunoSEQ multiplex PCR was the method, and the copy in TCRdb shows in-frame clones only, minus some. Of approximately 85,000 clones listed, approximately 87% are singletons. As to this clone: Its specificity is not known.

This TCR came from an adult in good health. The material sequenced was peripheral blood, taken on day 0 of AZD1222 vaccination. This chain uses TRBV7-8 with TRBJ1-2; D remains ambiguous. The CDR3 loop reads CASSFDRMRIYGYTF. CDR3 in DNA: TGTGCCAGCAGCTTCGACCGGATGCGGATTTATGGCTACACCTTC.